This T cell receptor beta chain is drawn from a study of blood T cell repertoires in COVID-19. Assay: immunoSEQ multiplex PCR; the TCRdb copy retains only in-frame clones and omits some. The sample lists 150,000 or so clones, approximately 79% occurring once. The V gene's germline CDR1 is LNHDA and CDR2 SQIVND (reference sequence). The V gene lost 7 bases and the J gene lost 5 bases, with 14 bases spanning the gap. The CDR3 covers 13 residues. This clone has only a few counts. The specimen was peripheral blood. The chain carries TRBV19 and TRBJ1-2; D not resolved. The receptor was derived from a woman older than 75 with acute or convalescent COVID-19. Here the CDR3 DNA reads TGTGCCAGTACTGACCTCGGGGTGTATGGCTACACCTTC. Translated: CASTDLGVYGYTF.